These 26 T cell receptor beta chains came from one sample sequenced in a study of T cell responses to AZD1222 COVID-19 vaccine. Produced via immunoSEQ multiplex PCR; TCRdb's table is partial and in-frame only. This sample has over 120,000 clones, with about nine tenths found just once. Specimen: peripheral blood, collected on day 0 of AZD1222 vaccination. The receptors originated from an adult in good health.

This clone was detected only a few times. The chain is built from TRBV3-1 (or the pseudogene TRBV3-2) and TRBJ2-2, with D unresolved. This CDR3 has 14 amino acids. The V gene's germline CDR1 is LGHDT and CDR2 YNNKEL (reference sequence). V lost 4 bases to trimming and J lost 1 base, with 7 bases between them. The CDR3 protein is CASSPQVNTGELFF. Here the CDR3 DNA reads TGTGCCAGCAGCCCCCAGGTGAACACCGGGGAGCTGTTTTTT.

The genes are TRBV6-5 and TRBJ2-7; the match to TRBD2 covers 7 bases. The CDR3 loop spans 14 amino acids. Germline V gives CDR1 MNHEY, CDR2 SVGAGI. V was clipped by 3 bases and J by 2 bases; unmatched bases: 4. The CDR3 protein is CASSYASGTYEQYF. In nucleotides, the CDR3 is TGTGCCAGCAGTTATGCGAGCGGGACCTACGAGCAGTACTTC.

The chain couples TRBV27 to TRBJ2-1, with 9 bases matching TRBD2. Trimming removed 5 bases from V and 2 bases from J; junction bases left unmatched: 4. This CDR3 comprises 15 residues. Germline V gene sequence: CDR1 MNHEY, CDR2 SMNVEV (reference sequence). The CDR3 DNA reads as TGTGCCAGCAGTCCGCTAGCGGGACCCTACAATGAGCAGTTCTTC. Translating it yields CASSPLAGPYNEQFF.

The gene calls are TRBV5-4 and TRBJ1-2; D is ambiguous. Trimming took off 0 bases at V and 4 bases at J, with 7 bases between the two ends. The CDR3 extends over 13 amino acids. In germline, CDR1 is SGHNT, CDR2 YYREEE (reference sequence). This CDR3 reads CASSLDGPYGYTF. Written as DNA, the CDR3 is TGTGCCAGCAGCTTGGACGGCCCCTATGGCTACACCTTC.

This clone was found a few times. The rearrangement joins TRBV7-9 to TRBJ2-6; D is undetermined. V lost 1 base to trimming and J lost 13 bases, with 5 bases between them. The CDR3 length is 11 residues. Per germline, CDR1 SEHNR and CDR2 FQNEAQ (reference sequence). CDR3 nucleotide sequence: TGTGCCAGCAGCTTAGAGACTGTCCTGACTTTC. This translates into CASSLETVLTF.

The rearrangement links TRBV7-2 to TRBJ1-5; D call uncertain. This CDR3 comprises 13 residues. CDR1 is SGHTA and CDR2 is FQGNSA in the germline V gene. Trimming stripped 4 bases from V and 7 bases from J, with 11 bases between. CDR3 region: CASSSRVRQPQHF. Here the CDR3 DNA reads TGTGCCAGCAGCTCCCGAGTTAGGCAGCCCCAGCATTTT.

J is TRBJ2-7 and V is TRBV6-2 or TRBV6-3; maybe TRBD1 (6 bases). Trimming shortened V by 6 bases and J by 1 base, and 13 bases separated the two germline ends. Germline CDR1 MNHEY, CDR2 SVGEGT. The CDR3 extends over 14 amino acids. The CDR3 nucleotides read TGTGCCAGCAGCCCACAGGGATTGTCCTACGAGCAGTACTTC. The encoded protein is CASSPQGLSYEQYF.

This sequence joins TRBV13 and TRBJ1-1, with D perhaps TRBD1 (6 bases). Germline V gene sequence: CDR1 PRHDT, CDR2 FYEKMQ (reference sequence). V was trimmed by 4 bases and J by 3 bases, leaving 12 bases between them. There are 14 residues in the CDR3. CDR3 DNA sequence: TGTGCCAGCAGCTCCGGACAGAGGGACACTGAAGCTTTCTTT. It encodes CASSSGQRDTEAFF.

V usage is TRBV28 and J usage is TRBJ2-7, with D possibly TRBD2 on 5 matching bases. The CDR3 extends over 16 amino acids. V was cut by 2 bases and J by 4 bases, with 18 bases left in between. In germline, CDR1 is MDHEN, CDR2 SYDVKM. CDR3 sequence (DNA): TGTGCCAGCAGTTTAATGGCAGGTCGCGGGCATTACGAGCAGTACTTC. Protein product: CASSLMAGRGHYEQYF.

The rearrangement uses TRBV19 and TRBJ2-7; no definite D call. Germline CDR1 reads LNHDA; CDR2 reads SQIVND (reference sequence). The CDR3 consists of 14 residues. V lost 4 bases and J lost 2, with 12 bases in between. CDR3 nucleotide sequence: TGTGCCAGTAGTACGTCCGGGCAGACCTACGAGCAGTACTTC. Translating it yields CASSTSGQTYEQYF.

CDR3 residues: CASSLEGQAERTEAFF. The DNA of the CDR3 is TGTGCCAGCAGCTTGGAAGGACAGGCCGAACGGACTGAAGCTTTCTTT. This chain links TRBV5-6 with TRBJ1-1, with 7 bases aligning to TRBD1. The CDR3 runs 16 residues. The V gene's germline CDR1 is SGHDT and CDR2 YYEEEE. The V and J ends lost 0 bases and 5 bases, in that order; junction bases with no gene match: 10.

V usage is TRBV6-5 and J usage is TRBJ1-1; no definite D call. CDR1 and CDR2 (germline): MNHEY, SVGAGI. This CDR3 region has 15 residues. Trimming took off 0 bases at V and 4 bases at J, with 12 bases between the two ends. CDR3 coding DNA: TGTGCCAGCAGTTACTCCCGGGAATTGGGCACTGAAGCTTTCTTT. Residues: CASSYSRELGTEAFF.

The chain has TRBV27 and TRBJ2-1; 14 nucleotides agree with TRBD2. This CDR3 has 14 amino acids. The V gene's germline CDR1 is MNHEY and CDR2 SMNVEV (reference sequence). V was pared by 6 bases and J by 9 bases, with 4 bases of the junction left unmatched. The CDR3 DNA sequence: TGTGCCAGCAGGGGACTAGCGGGAGTGGGTGAGCAGTTCTTC. Residues: CASRGLAGVGEQFF.

The V call is TRBV6-1, the J call TRBJ1-5; a weak D match, TRBD1 (6 bases). Germline V gene data show CDR1 as MNHNS and CDR2 as SASEGT. Deletions cut 3 bases from V and 3 bases from J, with 15 bases between. CDR3 length: 16 residues. CDR3 nucleotide sequence: TGTGCCAGCAGTGAGAGACCGTGGGACATCAATCAGCCCCAGCATTTT. It translates to CASSERPWDINQPQHF.

The genes are TRBV5-1 and TRBJ2-5, with 7 positions matching TRBD1. J lost 5 bases, V lost 4 bases, and 5 bases had no gene match. This CDR3 contains 13 residues. Germline CDR1 reads SGHRS; CDR2 reads YFSETQ. This CDR3 is CASSETGWETQYF. In nucleotides, the CDR3 is TGCGCCAGCAGCGAGACAGGGTGGGAGACCCAGTACTTC.

This chain uses TRBV3-1 (or the pseudogene TRBV3-2) with TRBJ2-3, with D tentatively TRBD1 (7 bases). V dropped 3 bases and J dropped 2 bases, with 18 bases sitting between them. CDR1 LGHDT and CDR2 YNNKEL come from the germline V gene (reference sequence). This CDR3 contains 17 residues. In DNA form, the CDR3 reads TGTGCCAGCAGCCAGGTCGGCCGCAGGGGGGACACAGATACGCAGTATTTT. The encoded protein is CASSQVGRRGDTDTQYF.

The chain combines TRBV6-5 with TRBJ2-7; perhaps TRBD1 as D (5 bases). Trimming took off 6 bases at V and 0 bases at J, with 12 bases between the two ends. This CDR3 spans 14 amino acids. Germline V gene data show CDR1 as MNHEY and CDR2 as SVGAGI. The CDR3 sequence is CASSPRQSSYEQYF. The CDR3 bases are TGTGCCAGCAGCCCCCGACAGAGCTCCTACGAGCAGTACTTC.

This clone was observed a single time. The V gene is TRBV6-5, the J gene TRBJ2-2; a possible D gene is TRBD1 (7 bases). This CDR3 has 13 residues. Germline lookup yields CDR1 MNHEY and CDR2 SVGAGI. The V end was cut by 7 bases, the J end by 5 bases, with 11 bases between. In nucleotides, the CDR3 is TGTGCCAGCACCAGGGGGGAAACCGGGGAGCTGTTTTTT. Protein product: CASTRGETGELFF.

This clone has a handful of counts. V gene TRBV30 combines with J gene TRBJ2-7; D unclear. The CDR3 length is 13 residues. The germline gives CDR1 GTSNPN, CDR2 SVGIG (reference sequence). Trimming removed 2 bases from V and 3 bases from J, with 11 bases in between. This CDR3 is CAWSRGPIYEQYF. The CDR3 DNA follows: TGTGCCTGGAGTCGCGGACCTATCTACGAGCAGTACTTC.

The chain combines TRBV11-2 with TRBJ2-7; D call uncertain. Germline V gene data show CDR1 as SGHAT and CDR2 as FQNNGV. The CDR3 covers 11 residues. With 8 bases removed from V and 3 bases from J, the gap between germline ends came to 8 bases. This CDR3 is CASARSYEQYF. The DNA of the CDR3 is TGTGCCAGCGCCAGAAGCTACGAGCAGTACTTC.

The chain carries TRBV15 and TRBJ2-6; D is possibly TRBD1 (5 bases). The germline V and J ends were trimmed by 3 bases and 2 bases, with 11 bases remaining between them. The CDR3 is 16 residues long. Germline CDR1 and CDR2: LNHNV and YYDKDF (reference sequence). The CDR3 DNA reads TGTGCCACCAGCAGTACTTGGACACCTGGGGCCAACGTCCTGACTTTC. It encodes CATSSTWTPGANVLTF.

The rearrangement uses TRBV29-1 and TRBJ2-2; D is unresolved. This CDR3 has 12 residues. Germline assignment: CDR1 SQVTM and CDR2 ANQGSEA. Trimming took 3 bases from V and 6 from J, leaving 8 bases between them. The CDR3 protein is CSVETDPGELFF. As DNA, the CDR3 is TGCAGCGTTGAGACGGACCCCGGGGAGCTGTTTTTT.

Only one count was recorded for this clone. V usage is TRBV19 and J usage is TRBJ1-5, with TRBD1 matching 11 bases. The CDR3 length is 15 residues. The ends lost 5 bases at V and 7 bases at J; junction bases unmatched: 7. The germline V gene has CDR1 LNHDA and CDR2 SQIVND (reference sequence). CDR3 sequence (DNA): TGTGCCAGTAGTCCCCGGGACAGGGGGAGACAGCCCCAGCATTTT. Protein sequence: CASSPRDRGRQPQHF.

V usage is TRBV6-1 and J usage is TRBJ1-6; 7 bases line up with TRBD1. The CDR3 spans 15 residues. V lost 2 bases to trimming and J lost 6 bases; unmatched junction nucleotides: 4. Per germline, CDR1 MNHNS and CDR2 SASEGT. The CDR3 nucleotides are TGTGCCAGCAGTGAATCAACAGGGGCTAATTCACCCCTCCACTTT. This translates into CASSESTGANSPLHF.

The rearrangement links TRBV5-1 to TRBJ2-2; D uncertain. CDR3 length equals 14 residues. Germline CDR1 and CDR2: SGHRS and YFSETQ. V lost 2 bases to trimming and J lost 2 bases, with 7 bases between them. The CDR3 DNA is TGCGCCAGCAGCTTTTCCCAAAACACCGGGGAGCTGTTTTTT. It specifies CASSFSQNTGELFF. Full variable domain (remainder filled in from reference TRBV5-1 and TRBJ2-2): KAGVTQTPRYLIKTRGQQVTLSCSPISGHRSVSWYQQTPGQGLQFLFEYFSETQRNKGNFPGRFSGRQFSNSRSEMNVSTLELGDSALYLCASSFSQNTGELFFGEGSRLTVL.

This chain links TRBV4-1 with TRBJ2-3, with 9 bases lining up with TRBD2. J lost 2 bases, V lost 4 bases, and 1 base had no gene match. This CDR3 comprises 14 residues. In germline, CDR1 is MGHRA, CDR2 YSYEKL. The CDR3 DNA is TGCGCCAGCAGCCTAGCGGGAGACACAGATACGCAGTATTTT. Amino acid sequence: CASSLAGDTDTQYF.